This T cell receptor beta chain was documented in a study of cytomegalovirus exposure and HLA in healthy donors. Trimming stripped 5 bases from V and 10 bases from J, with 16 bases between. Germline assignment: CDR1 SGHRS and CDR2 YFSETQ. This CDR3 comprises 14 residues. PCR amplification relied on 60 Vbeta primers (plus 13 Jbeta primers). Repertoires were generated with immunoSEQ multiplex PCR, while TCRdb's copy carries only in-frame clones and drops some. The repertoire holds 160,000 or so clones, with roughly two thirds as singletons. Sample: PBMCs. The J gene is TRBJ1-6, the V gene TRBV5-1; D is uncertain. This receptor was identified in a woman in her 30s in good health and CMV-seronegative. The CDR3 sequence is CASRVAGSRSPLHF. In DNA form, the CDR3 reads TGCGCCAGCAGGGTGGCAGGATCACGGTCACCCCTCCACTTT. Full variable domain (remainder filled in from reference TRBV5-1 and TRBJ1-6): KAGVTQTPRYLIKTRGQQVTLSCSPISGHRSVSWYQQTPGQGLQFLFEYFSETQRNKGNFPGRFSGRQFSNSRSEMNVSTLELGDSALYLCASRVAGSRSPLHFGNGTRLTVT.